The 25 T cell receptor beta chains reported below all come from one sample, sequenced in a study of CD8+CD57+ T cells in acquired aplastic anemia. Genomic DNA, serving as template, underwent TCR beta VDJ and CDR3 profiling. One entry per CDR3 protein, called by TCRdb with MiXCR from the reads. Among some 180,000 distinct CDR3 sequences listed, around half were seen once. The material sequenced was sorted CD4+, CD8+, or CD8+CD57+ T cells (not recorded which) from PBMCs. The receptor source for this set is a human donor in good health.

J is TRBJ1-6 and V is TRBV20-1; D remains unclear. V was cut by 0 bases and J by 6 bases, with 3 bases left in between. The CDR3 spans 12 residues. The germline CDR1 and CDR2 sequences are DFQATT and SNEGSKA (reference sequence). The CDR3 DNA reads TGCAGTGCTAGAGAGGCTAATTCACCCCTCCACTTT. Encoded protein: CSAREANSPLHF.

This clonotype occurred many times. The gene calls are TRBV5-1 and TRBJ2-3; 11 bases map to TRBD2. The CDR3 has 14 residues. Germline V gene sequence: CDR1 SGHRS, CDR2 YFSETQ. Trimming cost V 7 bases and J 6 bases; bases outside gene matches: 7. CDR3 bases: TGCGCCAGCCGTCCACTAGCGGGAGCCGATACGCAGTATTTT. It codes for CASRPLAGADTQYF.

In this sample, this clonotype turned up many times. The V and J genes are TRBV7-3 and TRBJ2-1, with D perhaps given as TRBD1 or TRBD2 (5 bases each). From germline, CDR1 is SGHTA and CDR2 FQGTGA. The V end lost 4 bases, the J end lost 7 bases, and 14 bases lay between the germline ends. The CDR3 consists of 14 residues. The CDR3: CASSSNEGKNEQFF. DNA of the CDR3: TGTGCCAGCAGCTCCAACGAGGGGAAAAATGAGCAGTTCTTC.

The chain uses TRBV2 and TRBJ2-7, with a tentative D call TRBD2 (5 bases). Germline values: CDR1 SNHLY, CDR2 FYNNEI. The V end lost 5 bases, the J end lost 4 bases, and 12 bases lay between the germline ends. This CDR3 contains 13 residues. CDR3 DNA: TGTGCCAGCAGTTACGGCGGGCGGTACGAGCAGTACTTC. Translating it yields CASSYGGRYEQYF.

This clonotype occurred a few times. The chain is built from TRBV30 and TRBJ2-2; TRBD2 matches at 9 bases. After removal of 3 bases from V and 8 bases from J, the junction contained 7 bases not matched to a gene. The V gene's germline CDR1 is GTSNPN and CDR2 SVGIG (reference sequence). The length of the CDR3 is 14 residues. The CDR3 bases are TGTGCCTGGAGGGGTAGCGGGAGAGGGGGGGAGCTGTTTTTT. Translated, it gives CAWRGSGRGGELFF.

The chain carries TRBV19 and TRBJ1-6; D uncertain. Trimming took off 3 bases at V and 9 bases at J, with 12 bases between the two ends. The CDR3 is made up of 14 amino acids. Germline V lookup: CDR1 LNHDA, CDR2 SQIVND (reference sequence). The CDR3 DNA reads as TGTGCCAGTAGTATTTCTGGGAAGGGTTCACCCCTCCACTTT. Translated: CASSISGKGSPLHF.

V and J are TRBV6-2 or TRBV6-3 and TRBJ2-5, with 8 bases that match TRBD2. With 6 bases clipped from V and 1 base from J, the junction kept 1 base outside the gene matches. The CDR3 totals 13 residues. The V gene's germline CDR1 is MNHEY and CDR2 SVGEGT. DNA of the CDR3: TGTGCCAGCAGACTAGCGGTCCAAGAGACCCAGTACTTC. Its protein product is CASRLAVQETQYF.

CDR3 coding DNA: TGTGCCAGCAGGTTCGACTCCACGAACACCGGGGAGCTGTTTTTT. Amino acid sequence: CASRFDSTNTGELFF. The V gene is TRBV12-3 or TRBV12-4, the J gene TRBJ2-2; no clear D gene. V was shortened by 6 bases and J by 0 bases, with 11 bases between the two germline ends. The CDR3 is made up of 15 amino acids.

The rearrangement links TRBV7-9 to TRBJ2-7; D unclear. CDR3 length equals 13 residues. V lost 5 bases and J 3 bases, leaving 11 bases between the germline ends. The V gene's germline CDR1 is SEHNR and CDR2 FQNEAQ (reference sequence). The CDR3 bases are TGTGCCAGCAGCCGAGCCACGGGCTACGAGCAGTACTTC. Protein sequence: CASSRATGYEQYF.

This clonotype was observed once. This chain links TRBV2 with TRBJ2-5; D assignment may be TRBD1 or TRBD2 (5 bases each). Looked up from germline, CDR1 is SNHLY and CDR2 is FYNNEI. Trimming took off 3 bases at V and 1 base at J, with 15 bases between the two ends. CDR3 size: 16 residues. CDR3: CASSEGLAGIQETQYF. In nucleotides, the CDR3 is TGTGCCAGCAGTGAGGGGCTAGCTGGGATCCAAGAGACCCAGTACTTC.

With respect to this clonotype: The final CDR3 position lacks the conserved phenylalanine or tryptophan, pointing to a likely read error. The V call is TRBV12-3 or TRBV12-4, the J call TRBJ2-2, with 10 bases lining up with TRBD2. With V trimmed by 6 bases and J by 7 bases, 8 bases remained unmatched. The CDR3 sequence is 15 residues long. The CDR3 sequence is CASRSGTSDVGELFS. CDR3 DNA sequence: TGTGCCAGCAGATCCGGGACTAGCGATGTCGGGGAGCTGTTTTCT.

The V gene is TRBV20-1, the J gene TRBJ2-7; 7 bases agree with TRBD2. Trimming at V came to 6 bases and at J to 0 bases, leaving 8 bases not matched to a gene. Germline values: CDR1 DFQATT, CDR2 SNEGSKA (reference sequence). The CDR3 is 14 residues long. Written as DNA, the CDR3 is TGCAGTGCCAACAAGCGGGGAGCCTCCTACGAGCAGTACTTC. Its protein is CSANKRGASYEQYF.

J is TRBJ2-2 and V is TRBV5-1, with D unclear. In germline, CDR1 is SGHRS, CDR2 YFSETQ. Trimming pared 0 bases from V and 7 bases from J, leaving 10 bases between. The CDR3 runs 14 residues. CDR3 DNA: TGCGCCAGCAGCTTGGCCGCGAGTAGCGGGGAGCTGTTTTTT. Its protein product is CASSLAASSGELFF.

In regard to this clonotype: It may be a read error: a sequence one base away is much more abundant. V is TRBV3-1 and J is TRBJ2-7, with TRBD2 as a possible D gene (5 bases). The CDR3 runs to 13 residues. Per the germline V gene, CDR1 is LGHDT and CDR2 is YNNKEL (reference sequence). CDR3 sequence (DNA): TGTGCCAGCAGCCCAACCGGGATCTACGGGCAGTACTTC. Translating it yields CASSPTGIYGQYF.

The sample holds many counts of this clonotype. V is TRBV5-4 and J is TRBJ2-7; TRBD2 matches 7 bases. CDR3 length: 15 residues. V gave up 2 bases and J gave up 5 bases; unmatched junction bases: 10. Germline values: CDR1 SGHNT, CDR2 YYREEE (reference sequence). Here the CDR3 reads CASSFGGGSRDEQYF. CDR3 DNA: TGTGCCAGCAGCTTTGGTGGCGGGAGCAGGGACGAGCAGTACTTC.

This clonotype was seen repeatedly, ten times or more. The V gene is TRBV6-5, the J gene TRBJ2-3, with a weak D call TRBD2 (6 bases). This CDR3 comprises 14 residues. Trimming stripped 8 bases from V and 2 bases from J, with 14 bases between. The V gene's germline CDR1 is MNHEY and CDR2 SVGAGI. The CDR3 DNA reads as TGTGCCAGCGGTAGGGGAGGATTCACAGATACGCAGTATTTT. Translating it yields CASGRGGFTDTQYF.

The V call is TRBV29-1, the J call TRBJ1-2; 7 bases are shared with TRBD1. Per germline, CDR1 SQVTM and CDR2 ANQGSEA. The CDR3 is made up of 12 amino acids. Losses at the gene ends were 6 bases for V and 7 bases for J; bases not matched to a gene: 8. The CDR3 coding sequence is TGCAGCGTCCCGGACAGGTTTGGTGGCTACACCTTC. This encodes CSVPDRFGGYTF.

The chain couples TRBV6-5 to TRBJ2-7, with D perhaps matching TRBD2 (6 bases). Trimming shortened V by 1 base and J by 3 bases, and 13 bases separated the two germline ends. CDR1 and CDR2 (germline): MNHEY, SVGAGI. This CDR3 spans 15 amino acids. This CDR3 is CASSYLGLGDYEQYF. CDR3 DNA: TGTGCCAGCAGTTACTTGGGACTGGGAGACTACGAGCAGTACTTC.

This clonotype showed up just a few times. J is TRBJ1-2 and V is TRBV6-1; 11 bases line up with TRBD1. The germline V gene encodes CDR1 MNHNS and CDR2 SASEGT. The CDR3 sequence is 14 residues long. V was pared by 6 bases and J by 4 bases, with 4 bases of the junction left unmatched. As DNA, the CDR3 is TGTGCCAGCAGCAACGGACAGGGGGCCTATGGCTACACCTTC. It codes for CASSNGQGAYGYTF.

In regard to this clonotype: At one of its ends the junction is not consistent with the germline gene, which may arise from a read error. This rearrangement joins TRBV10-3 to TRBJ1-4; no definite D call. The CDR3 length is 12 residues. Germline CDR1 is ENHRY and CDR2 is SYGVKD. The CDR3: CAISEDNEKLFF. In DNA form, the CDR3 reads TGTGCCATTAGTGAGGACAATGAAAAACTGTTTTTT.

This chain links TRBV10-1 with TRBJ2-5, with 9 bases that match TRBD2. This CDR3 contains 15 residues. Germline V gene lookup returns CDR1 WNHNN and CDR2 SYGVQD (reference sequence). The ends lost 9 bases at V and 0 bases at J; junction bases unmatched: 8. The CDR3 sequence is CASSVLAGNQETQYF. CDR3 coding DNA: TGCGCCAGTTCTGTCCTAGCGGGGAACCAAGAGACCCAGTACTTC.

Turning to this clonotype: This may arise from a read error, as a much more abundant clone is one base away. Without the conserved terminal phenylalanine or tryptophan, this CDR3 likely stems from a read error. V and J are TRBV5-1 and TRBJ2-7; TRBD1 or TRBD2 may be the D gene (5 bases each). CDR1 SGHRS and CDR2 YFSETQ come from the germline V gene. Deletions cut 0 bases from V and 5 bases from J, with 15 bases between. This CDR3 contains 15 residues. The CDR3 DNA sequence: TGCGCCAGCAGCTTGGCCATGGGGGATGTCAACGAGCAGTACCTC. Amino acid sequence: CASSLAMGDVNEQYL.

V usage is TRBV4-2 and J usage is TRBJ2-2, with D possibly TRBD2 on 6 matching bases. The germline V and J ends were trimmed by 5 bases and 0 bases, with 16 bases remaining between them. The CDR3 spans 17 residues. Germline CDR1 is LGHNA and CDR2 is YNFKEQ. CDR3 sequence: CASSSKAGRANTGELFF. CDR3 sequence (DNA): TGTGCCAGCAGCAGTAAAGCGGGCCGCGCGAACACCGGGGAGCTGTTTTTT.

This clonotype was seen repeatedly, ten times or more. The chain links TRBV19 to TRBJ2-2, with D uncertain. This CDR3 comprises 12 residues. With 5 bases removed from V and 5 bases from J, the gap between germline ends came to 6 bases. CDR1 and CDR2 (germline): LNHDA, SQIVND (reference sequence). The CDR3 DNA is TGTGCCAGTAGTGTTGGGACCGGGGAGCTGTTTTTT. Encoded protein: CASSVGTGELFF.

As concerns this clonotype: The missing conserved phenylalanine or tryptophan at the end of this CDR3 makes a read error likely. Because the CDR3's place on the DNA is in doubt, the DNA is left out and the CDR3 is given as listed by TCRdb. The gene calls are TRBV25-1 and TRBJ1-2; the DNA was not compared with TRBD1, the D call given in the table. From germline, CDR1 is MGHDK and CDR2 SYGVNS. Both ends counted, the CDR3 spans 14 residues. The CDR3 here is CASRARETAQGLTS.